Below are 21 T cell receptor beta chains sequenced from a single sample in a study of T cells in Graves' hyperthyroidism and ophthalmopathy. TCR beta CDR3 region amplification was performed from RNA transcripts. The study used the HTBI primer set for a first-round RT-PCR of the TCR CDR3. From the multiplex PCR reads, TCRdb called clonotypes with MiXCR, one entry per CDR3 protein. Of about 210,000 distinct CDR3 sequences listed, about 18% were seen once; the top ten hold about 41%. Sequenced material: blood. These receptor sequences come from a middle-aged man with Graves' hyperthyroidism.

This clonotype occurred many times. This rearrangement joins TRBV7-8 to TRBJ2-1; D uncertain. This CDR3 contains 16 residues. Germline assignment: CDR1 SGHVS and CDR2 FQNEAQ. V lost 2 bases to trimming and J lost 0 bases, with 11 bases between them. CDR3 region: CASSLPSGPSYNEQFF. In nucleotides, the CDR3 is TGTGCCAGCAGCTTACCTTCAGGTCCCTCCTACAATGAGCAGTTCTTC.

This clonotype was detected many times. The gene calls are TRBV11-3 and TRBJ2-1; no reliable D call. The CDR3 runs 13 residues. The V gene lost 2 bases and the J gene lost 8 bases, with 10 bases spanning the gap. CDR1 is SGHNT, CDR2 YENEEA, per germline. The CDR3 reads CASSLPGIDEQFF. The CDR3 nucleotides are TGTGCCAGCAGCTTACCGGGTATCGATGAGCAGTTCTTC.

This clonotype has a count of ten or more. The gene calls are TRBV7-9 and TRBJ2-6; D might be TRBD1 (6 bases). CDR1 SEHNR and CDR2 FQNEAQ come from the germline V gene (reference sequence). The CDR3 consists of 15 residues. The V end was cut by 4 bases, the J end by 4 bases, with 11 bases between. CDR3 sequence: CASSSTGPGANVLTF. DNA for the CDR3: TGTGCCAGCAGCTCAACAGGGCCCGGGGCCAACGTCCTGACTTTC.

This clonotype occurred many times. V usage is TRBV7-9 and J usage is TRBJ2-7, with 11 nucleotides matching TRBD1. This CDR3 spans 15 amino acids. Unmatched junction bases numbered 5, after V lost 4 bases and J lost 3 bases. Germline assignment: CDR1 SEHNR and CDR2 FQNEAQ (reference sequence). The DNA for the CDR3 is TGTGCCAGCAGCTCCTCCGGGACAGGGGGCTACGAGCAGTACTTC. Its protein is CASSSSGTGGYEQYF.

V gene TRBV7-2 combines with J gene TRBJ1-5, with a possible D match to TRBD1 (6 bases). The CDR3 totals 16 residues. CDR1 and CDR2 from the germline V gene are SGHTA and FQGNSA. Trimming shortened V by 5 bases and J by 8 bases, and 22 bases separated the two germline ends. CDR3: CASSQDQGQTSKPQHF. CDR3 bases: TGTGCCAGCAGCCAAGATCAGGGGCAGACCTCGAAGCCCCAGCATTTT.

This clonotype was seen many times. This rearrangement joins TRBV18 to TRBJ1-4; D call uncertain. V was cut by 3 bases and J by 5 bases, with 13 bases left in between. The CDR3 length is 15 residues. From germline, CDR1 is KGHSH and CDR2 LQKENI. As DNA, the CDR3 is TGTGCCAGCTCACCTCAAAGTCTCAGCAATGAAAAACTGTTTTTT. This codes for CASSPQSLSNEKLFF.

This clonotype occurred many times. This rearrangement joins TRBV20-1 to TRBJ2-1; D possibly corresponds to TRBD2 (7 bases). The CDR3 runs to 14 residues. Trimming cost V 3 bases and J 5 bases, with 14 bases left between them. Germline assignment: CDR1 DFQATT and CDR2 SNEGSKA (reference sequence). The CDR3 loop reads CSARAGALNNEQFF. In DNA, the CDR3 is TGCAGTGCTAGGGCGGGGGCCCTAAACAATGAGCAGTTCTTC.

The table lists this clonotype with many counts. The chain couples TRBV7-9 to TRBJ2-5; no clear D. V was clipped by 6 bases and J by 5 bases, with 16 bases between them. Germline V CDR1 and CDR2: SEHNR, FQNEAQ (reference sequence). The CDR3 is made up of 14 amino acids. CDR3 in amino acids: CASSLLNHDETQYF. The CDR3 nucleotides read TGTGCCAGCAGTCTTCTAAACCATGATGAGACCCAGTACTTC.

This clonotype was found a few times. V is TRBV19 and J is TRBJ1-6; D may be TRBD1 (5 bases). The ends were cut back, 3 bases at V and 7 bases at J, with 13 bases in the middle. Germline V lookup: CDR1 LNHDA, CDR2 SQIVND (reference sequence). CDR3 length: 15 residues. The CDR3 sequence is CASSISGTANSPLHF. In DNA form, the CDR3 reads TGTGCCAGTAGTATTAGTGGGACCGCCAATTCACCCCTCCACTTT.

This clonotype was seen repeatedly, ten times or more. V is TRBV20-1 and J is TRBJ2-7; 9 nucleotides line up with TRBD1. The V gene end was trimmed by 3 bases and the J gene end by 6 bases; junction bases not matched to a gene: 12. CDR3 size: 15 residues. Germline V lookup: CDR1 DFQATT, CDR2 SNEGSKA (reference sequence). The CDR3 DNA reads as TGCAGTGCTAGTGACCCCGGGACAGGGTTAAGCGAGCAGTACTTC. Protein product: CSASDPGTGLSEQYF.

V is TRBV12-3 or TRBV12-4 and J is TRBJ2-5, with D possibly being TRBD2 (5 bases). The V end was cut by 6 bases, the J end by 5 bases, with 16 bases between. There are 14 residues in the CDR3. CDR3 sequence (DNA): TGTGCCAGCAGAAACTACCGGGGTGACGAGACCCAGTACTTC. Encoded protein: CASRNYRGDETQYF.

The table lists this clonotype with many counts. V is TRBV7-8 and J is TRBJ2-2; TRBD1 aligns across 9 bases. The CDR3 is made up of 16 amino acids. The V segment lost 5 bases and the J segment 7 bases; nucleotides outside the gene matches: 11. The germline gives CDR1 SGHVS, CDR2 FQNEAQ. CDR3 bases: TGTGCCAGCAGCCTCCTAGGACAGGGGCTGGTCGGGGAGCTGTTTTTT. Amino acid sequence: CASSLLGQGLVGELFF.

The rearrangement links TRBV7-9 to TRBJ2-1; 10 bases fit TRBD1. Germline trimming cut 5 bases from V and 7 bases from J; bases unmatched to any gene: 8. CDR1 SEHNR and CDR2 FQNEAQ come from the germline V gene (reference sequence). CDR3 length: 15 amino acids. The CDR3 bases are TGTGCCAGCAGCCCACCGGGACAGGGGATAAATGAGCAGTTCTTC. Encoded protein: CASSPPGQGINEQFF. Drawing the rest from reference TRBV7-9 and TRBJ2-1, the complete variable domain is DTGVSQNPRHKITKRGQNVTFRCDPISEHNRLYWYRQTLGQGPEFLTYFQNEAQLEKSRLLSDRFSAERPKGSFSTLEIQRTEQGDSAMYLCASSPPGQGINEQFFGPGTRLTVL.

This clonotype was counted only a few times. The chain is built from TRBV5-1 and TRBJ2-7; 8 bases map to TRBD2. Germline V CDR1 and CDR2: SGHRS, YFSETQ. CDR3 length: 17 residues. V shed 4 bases and J 2 bases; nucleotides not matched to a gene: 14. The CDR3 bases are TGCGCCAGCAGCCCCCGGGGGGGGGGGCCTTCCCCCTACGAGCAGTACTTC. This gives the protein CASSPRGGGPSPYEQYF. Full variable domain (outside the CDR3, taken from reference TRBV5-1 and TRBJ2-7): KAGVTQTPRYLIKTRGQQVTLSCSPISGHRSVSWYQQTPGQGLQFLFEYFSETQRNKGNFPGRFSGRQFSNSRSEMNVSTLELGDSALYLCASSPRGGGPSPYEQYFGPGTRLTVT.

This clonotype was recorded many times. The V and J genes are TRBV7-2 and TRBJ2-1; 7 bases agree with TRBD2. V lost 5 bases and J lost 9; bases outside the gene matches: 10. This CDR3 region has 14 residues. The germline V gene encodes CDR1 SGHTA and CDR2 FQGNSA. This CDR3 is CASSALRTRIEQFF. The DNA for the CDR3 is TGTGCCAGCAGCGCCCTAAGGACTAGGATTGAGCAGTTCTTC.

This sequence joins TRBV19 and TRBJ2-7; 8 bases are a match to TRBD1. V was pared by 1 base and J by 3 bases, with 8 bases of the junction left unmatched. CDR1 is LNHDA and CDR2 is SQIVND in the germline V gene (reference sequence). The CDR3 has 16 residues. The CDR3 DNA reads TGTGCCAGTAGTATAGCTGTGACAGGGGATTTCTACGAGCAGTACTTC. This encodes CASSIAVTGDFYEQYF.

In its sample, this clonotype was seen many times. The J gene is TRBJ1-1, the V gene TRBV6-1; D remains unclear. CDR1 is MNHNS, CDR2 SASEGT, per germline. The CDR3 spans 14 residues. Between the trimmed V and J ends, which lost 2 bases and 4 bases, there was a span of 11 bases. The CDR3: CASSEQLIGTEAFF. The CDR3 bases are TGTGCCAGCAGTGAACAATTAATCGGCACTGAAGCTTTCTTT.

This clonotype was counted ten times or more. The chain links TRBV6-1 to TRBJ1-4, with D tentatively TRBD1 (5 bases). V was pared by 6 bases and J by 8 bases, with 13 bases between. Germline CDR1 reads MNHNS; CDR2 reads SASEGT. This CDR3 spans 13 amino acids. The CDR3 DNA reads TGTGCCAGCAGCCCGCGGACACAGGAAAAACTGTTTTTT. Its translation is CASSPRTQEKLFF.

This clonotype came up a few times. The chain carries TRBV9 and TRBJ1-4; D possibly corresponds to TRBD1 (5 bases). Per germline, CDR1 SGDLS and CDR2 YYNGEE. Trimming removed 4 bases at V and 1 base at J, with 17 bases between. The CDR3 runs to 17 residues. CDR3 sequence reads: CASSSPGGRRTNEKLFF. For the CDR3, the DNA is TGTGCCAGCAGCTCCCCGGGGGGGAGGAGAACTAATGAAAAACTGTTTTTT. Variable domain in full (rest from reference TRBV9 and TRBJ1-4): DSGVTQTPKHLITATGQRVTLRCSPRSGDLSVYWYQQSLDQGLQFLIQYYNGEERAKGNILERFSAQQFPDLHSELNLSSLELGDSALYFCASSSPGGRRTNEKLFFGSGTQLSVL.

This clonotype was recorded many times. The chain combines TRBV20-1 with TRBJ1-2; D gene unclear. The germline gives CDR1 DFQATT, CDR2 SNEGSKA (reference sequence). The CDR3 totals 15 residues. Trimming took off 2 bases at V and 7 bases at J, with 20 bases between the two ends. The CDR3 sequence is CSARSRTLVWGGYTF. The CDR3 bases are TGCAGTGCTAGATCCCGGACCTTAGTTTGGGGTGGCTACACCTTC.

This clonotype showed up many times. The chain carries TRBV2 and TRBJ2-7; D is perhaps TRBD1 (5 bases). Trimming cost V 2 bases and J 3 bases, with 5 bases left between them. The germline V gene has CDR1 SNHLY and CDR2 FYNNEI. The CDR3 contains 12 residues. This CDR3 reads CASSEQGYEQYF. In DNA form, the CDR3 reads TGTGCCAGCAGTGAACAGGGCTACGAGCAGTACTTC. Drawing the rest from reference TRBV2 and TRBJ2-7, the complete variable domain is EPEVTQTPSHQVTQMGQEVILRCVPISNHLYFYWYRQILGQKVEFLVSFYNNEISEKSEIFDDQFSVERPDGSNFTLKIRSTKLEDSAMYFCASSEQGYEQYFGPGTRLTVT.